This TCR beta chain came from a study of siplizumab effects on memory and regulatory T cells (dated by TCRdb to between 2018 and 2021). Study-wide context: The effect of the anti-CD2 antibody siplizumab on alloreactive T-cell subsets was examined in allogeneic mixed lymphocyte reactions constructed from human PBMCs. Overall study results and their limits: Of the alloreactive CD4+ clones that could be mapped, the Treg-derived share averaged about 67% with siplizumab compared with under 35% in control reactions. Siplizumab significantly reduced the cumulative frequency of alloreactive sequences traceable to unstimulated CD4+ memory T cells. The suppressive function of proliferating Tregs from siplizumab cultures was not functionally confirmed. Greater diversity appeared to be present in unstimulated naive T cells than in memory T cells, and a substantial contribution to the alloresponse seemed to be made by naive cells. A naive or memory phenotype could not be assigned to roughly 80-97% of proliferating CD4+ or CD8+ clones. Because sequences at frequencies below about 10^-5 were poorly captured, only a minor fraction of alloreactive clones could be mapped back to unstimulated subsets.

Library prep was done by the immunoSEQ multiplex PCR assay. About 10^5 TCR templates per sample were assayed on the deep sequencing platform. Genomic DNA extracted from sorted T cells was used for TCRbeta CDR3 sequencing. The paper's processing steps were these. The R programming language was used for clonal analysis of TCRbeta CDR3 data. Alloreactive CD4+ and CD8+ clones were identified by comparing unstimulated samples to CFSE-low samples taken after the reaction. Alloreactive CD4+ clones were assigned to regulatory or non-regulatory origin by matching sequences to sorted unstimulated Treg and non-Treg repertoires. TCRdb took this table from immuneACCESS and kept in-frame rearrangements with V and J called. Such tables lack part of the clones; where checked against another copy, unresolved V genes explain under half of the gap, and the rest is unexplained. The V and J calls and clone size are taken from that table; D and trimming were inferred from the DNA. A total of more than 60,000 clones appear in this sample, 90% to 98% of them only once. Approximately 0.1% of the sample is in the top ten clones.

For this clone: The antigen it binds to is not known. No per-base quality is available; no much larger clone lies one base away.

Looking up the germline V gene yields CDR1 SGHDT and CDR2 YYEEEE. V and J lose 9 bases and 2 bases, and a span of 22 bases separates them. From cysteine to phenylalanine, the CDR3 is 16 amino acids long. Only the CDR3 DNA stays, 48 bases, in frame from base 1. In a few donor pairs, further sequencing was done on unstimulated CD8+ naive, CD4+ memory, CD8+ TEMRA, CD4+ naive and CD8+ effector memory subsets. Sorted unstimulated T cells and proliferating T cells recovered from mixed lymphocyte reactions were subjected to TCRbeta CDR3 sequencing. Fresh whole blood from fewer than 11 HLA-typed healthy donors served as the source for isolating PBMCs.

The chain is assembled from TRBV5-6 and TRBJ2-3; the D gene is perhaps TRBD1, from 8 matching bases. This clonotype originated in a human donor in good health. Sequenced: naive CD8+ T cells sorted from blood. The cell subset or site label, as the study defines it: unstimulated naive T cells. The CDR3 reads CAISSGGQGNTDTQYF. The sequenced DNA: TGTGCCATAAGTTCGGGAGGACAGGGAAACACAGATACGCAGTATTTT.